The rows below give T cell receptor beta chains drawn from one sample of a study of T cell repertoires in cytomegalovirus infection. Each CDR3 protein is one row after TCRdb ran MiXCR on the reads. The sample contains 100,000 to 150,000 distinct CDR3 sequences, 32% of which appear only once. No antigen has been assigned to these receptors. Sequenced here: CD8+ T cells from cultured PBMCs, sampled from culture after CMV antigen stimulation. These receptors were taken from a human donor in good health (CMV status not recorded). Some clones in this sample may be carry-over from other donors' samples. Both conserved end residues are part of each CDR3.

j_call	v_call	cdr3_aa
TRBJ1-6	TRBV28	CASSLSRSRPLHF
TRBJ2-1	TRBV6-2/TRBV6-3	CASSYSSMWDYDNEQFF
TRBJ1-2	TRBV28	CASSLGTLNYGYTF
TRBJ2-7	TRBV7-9	CASSLGPASYEQYF
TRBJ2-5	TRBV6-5	CASSPLAGAQETQYF
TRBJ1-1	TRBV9	CASGGTLNTEAFF
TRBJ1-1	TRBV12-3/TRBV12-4	CASSSLPGEAFF
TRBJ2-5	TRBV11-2	CASSSTLVTGQFGETQYF
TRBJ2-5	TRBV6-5	CASSYLGAGETQYF
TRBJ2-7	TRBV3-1	CASSQGGIYNYEQYF
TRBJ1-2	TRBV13	CASSPPPGHWREGYTF